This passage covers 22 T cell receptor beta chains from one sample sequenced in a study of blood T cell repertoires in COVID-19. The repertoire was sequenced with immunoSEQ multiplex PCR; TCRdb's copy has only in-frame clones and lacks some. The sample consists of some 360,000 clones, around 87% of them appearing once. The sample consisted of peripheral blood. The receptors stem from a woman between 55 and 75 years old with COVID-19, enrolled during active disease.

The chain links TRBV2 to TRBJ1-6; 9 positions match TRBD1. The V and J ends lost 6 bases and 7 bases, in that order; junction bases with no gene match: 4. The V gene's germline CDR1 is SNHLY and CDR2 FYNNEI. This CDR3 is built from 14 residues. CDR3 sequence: CASSRTGENSPLHF. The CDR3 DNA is TGTGCCAGCAGCCGGACAGGGGAAAATTCACCCCTCCACTTT.

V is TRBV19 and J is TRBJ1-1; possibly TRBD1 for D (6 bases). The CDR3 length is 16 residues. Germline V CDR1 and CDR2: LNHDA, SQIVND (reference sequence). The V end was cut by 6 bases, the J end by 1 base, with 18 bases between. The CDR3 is CASSSKRRGGNTEAFF. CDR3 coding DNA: TGTGCCAGTAGCAGCAAGAGGAGAGGGGGGAACACTGAAGCTTTCTTT.

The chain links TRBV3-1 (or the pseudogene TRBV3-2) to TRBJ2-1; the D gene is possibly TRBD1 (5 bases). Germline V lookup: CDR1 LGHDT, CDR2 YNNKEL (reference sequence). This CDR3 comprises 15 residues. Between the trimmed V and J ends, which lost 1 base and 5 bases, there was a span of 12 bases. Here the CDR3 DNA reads TGTGCCAGCAGCCAAGTAGGAACAGGCCACAATGAGCAGTTCTTC. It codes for CASSQVGTGHNEQFF.

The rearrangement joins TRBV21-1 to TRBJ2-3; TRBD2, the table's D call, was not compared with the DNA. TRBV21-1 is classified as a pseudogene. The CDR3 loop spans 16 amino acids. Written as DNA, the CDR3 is TGTGCCAGCAGCAGTCGGACTAGCGGGAGCACAGATACGCAGTATTTT. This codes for CASSSRTSGSTDTQYF.

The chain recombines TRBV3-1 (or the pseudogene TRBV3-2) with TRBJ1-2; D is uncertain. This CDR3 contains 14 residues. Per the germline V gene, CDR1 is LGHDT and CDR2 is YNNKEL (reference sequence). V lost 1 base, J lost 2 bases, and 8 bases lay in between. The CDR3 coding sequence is TGTGCCAGCAGCCAAGTGAACCTAAACTATGGCTACACCTTC. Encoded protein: CASSQVNLNYGYTF.

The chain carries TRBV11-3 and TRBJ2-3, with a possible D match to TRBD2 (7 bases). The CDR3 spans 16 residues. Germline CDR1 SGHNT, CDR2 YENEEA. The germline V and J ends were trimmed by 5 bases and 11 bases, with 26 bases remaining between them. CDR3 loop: CASSLMGGATPSVQYF. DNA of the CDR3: TGTGCCAGCAGCCTCATGGGGGGGGCCACCCCAAGTGTGCAGTATTTT.

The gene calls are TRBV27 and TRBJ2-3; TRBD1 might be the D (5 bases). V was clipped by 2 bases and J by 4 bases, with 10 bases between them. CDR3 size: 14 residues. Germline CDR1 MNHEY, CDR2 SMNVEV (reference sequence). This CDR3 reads CASSLQGGSDTQYF. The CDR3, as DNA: TGTGCCAGCAGTTTACAGGGTGGCTCAGATACGCAGTATTTT.

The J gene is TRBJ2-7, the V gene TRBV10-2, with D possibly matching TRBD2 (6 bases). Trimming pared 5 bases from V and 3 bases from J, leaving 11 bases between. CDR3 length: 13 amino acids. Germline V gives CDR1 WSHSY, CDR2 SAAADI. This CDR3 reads CASSRDFLYEQYF. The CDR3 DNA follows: TGCGCCAGCAGTCGGGACTTTCTCTACGAGCAGTACTTC.

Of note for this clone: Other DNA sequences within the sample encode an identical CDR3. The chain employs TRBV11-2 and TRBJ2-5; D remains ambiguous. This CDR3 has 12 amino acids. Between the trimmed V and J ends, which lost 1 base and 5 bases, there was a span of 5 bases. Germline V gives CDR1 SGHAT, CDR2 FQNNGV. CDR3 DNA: TGTGCCAGCAGCTTAGTTCGGGAGACCCAGTACTTC. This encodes CASSLVRETQYF.

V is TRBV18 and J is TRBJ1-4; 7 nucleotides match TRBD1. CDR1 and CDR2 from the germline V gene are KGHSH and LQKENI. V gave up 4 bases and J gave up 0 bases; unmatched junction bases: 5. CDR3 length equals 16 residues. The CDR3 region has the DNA TGTGCCAGCTCACGGGGACAGCTTGCAACTAATGAAAAACTGTTTTTT. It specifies CASSRGQLATNEKLFF.

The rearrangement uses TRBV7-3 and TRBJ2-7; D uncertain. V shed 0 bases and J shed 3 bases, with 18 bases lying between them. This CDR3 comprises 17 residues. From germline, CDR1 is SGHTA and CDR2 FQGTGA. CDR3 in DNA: TGTGCCAGCAGCTTAACCTCGACGGCAGGTGTATACTACGAGCAGTACTTC. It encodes CASSLTSTAGVYYEQYF. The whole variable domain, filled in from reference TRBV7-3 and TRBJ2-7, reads GAGVSQTPSNKVTEKGKYVELRCDPISGHTALYWYRQSLGQGPEFLIYFQGTGAADDSGLPNDRFFAVRPEGSVSTLKIQRTERGDSAVYLCASSLTSTAGVYYEQYFGPGTRLTVT.

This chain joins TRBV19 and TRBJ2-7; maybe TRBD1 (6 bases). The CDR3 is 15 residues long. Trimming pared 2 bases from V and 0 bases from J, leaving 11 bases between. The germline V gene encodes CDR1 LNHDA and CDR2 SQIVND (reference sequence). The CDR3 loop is CASSISHRDSYEQYF. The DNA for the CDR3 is TGTGCCAGTAGTATATCCCACAGGGACTCCTACGAGCAGTACTTC.

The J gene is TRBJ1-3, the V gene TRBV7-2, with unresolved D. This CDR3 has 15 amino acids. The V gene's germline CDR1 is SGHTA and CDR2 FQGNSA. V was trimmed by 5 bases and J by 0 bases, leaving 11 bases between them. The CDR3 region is CASSLGLTSGNTIYF. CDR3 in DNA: TGTGCCAGCAGCCTTGGACTAACCTCTGGAAACACCATATATTTT.

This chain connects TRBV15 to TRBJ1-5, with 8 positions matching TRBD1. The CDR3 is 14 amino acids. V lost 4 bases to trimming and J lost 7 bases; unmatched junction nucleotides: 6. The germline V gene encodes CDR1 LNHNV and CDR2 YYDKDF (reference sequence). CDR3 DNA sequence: TGTGCCACCAGCACAGGGGGCAAGGCCCAGCCCCAGCATTTT. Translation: CATSTGGKAQPQHF.

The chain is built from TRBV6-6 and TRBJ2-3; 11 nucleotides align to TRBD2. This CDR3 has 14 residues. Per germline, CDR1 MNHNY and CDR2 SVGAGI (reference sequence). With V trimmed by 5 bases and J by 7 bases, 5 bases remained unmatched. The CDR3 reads CASSRLAGGNTQYF. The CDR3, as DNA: TGTGCCAGCAGTAGGCTAGCGGGGGGAAATACGCAGTATTTT.

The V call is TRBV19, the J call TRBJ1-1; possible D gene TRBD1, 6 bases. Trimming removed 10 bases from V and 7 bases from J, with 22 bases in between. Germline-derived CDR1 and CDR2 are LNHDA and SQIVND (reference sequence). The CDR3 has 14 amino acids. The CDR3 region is CATIEAGGAGEAFF. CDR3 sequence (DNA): TGTGCCACCATAGAGGCGGGGGGCGCGGGTGAAGCTTTCTTT.

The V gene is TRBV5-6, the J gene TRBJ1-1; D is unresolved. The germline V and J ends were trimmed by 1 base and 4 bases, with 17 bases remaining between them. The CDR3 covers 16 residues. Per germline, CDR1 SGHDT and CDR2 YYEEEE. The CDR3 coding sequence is TGTGCCAGCAGCTTGTTGTTCGGCCAGGTACCCACTGAAGCTTTCTTT. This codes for CASSLLFGQVPTEAFF.

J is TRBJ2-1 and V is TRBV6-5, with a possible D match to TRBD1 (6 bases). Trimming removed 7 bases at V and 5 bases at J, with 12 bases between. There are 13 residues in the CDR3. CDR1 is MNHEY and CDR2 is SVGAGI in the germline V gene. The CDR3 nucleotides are TGTGCCAGCACTTTGGGGGCAGACAATGAGCAGTTCTTC. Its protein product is CASTLGADNEQFF.

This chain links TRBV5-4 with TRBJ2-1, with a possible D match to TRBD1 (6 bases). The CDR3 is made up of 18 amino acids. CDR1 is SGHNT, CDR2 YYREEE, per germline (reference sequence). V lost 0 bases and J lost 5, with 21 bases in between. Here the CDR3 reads CASSLDINRATTNNEQFF. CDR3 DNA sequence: TGTGCCAGCAGCTTGGACATTAACAGGGCCACGACCAACAATGAGCAGTTCTTC.

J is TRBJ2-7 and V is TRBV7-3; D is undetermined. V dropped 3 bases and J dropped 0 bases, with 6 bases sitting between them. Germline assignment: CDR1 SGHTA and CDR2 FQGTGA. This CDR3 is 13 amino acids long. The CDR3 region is CASSFLSSYEQYF. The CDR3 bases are TGTGCCAGCAGCTTTCTTAGCTCCTACGAGCAGTACTTC.

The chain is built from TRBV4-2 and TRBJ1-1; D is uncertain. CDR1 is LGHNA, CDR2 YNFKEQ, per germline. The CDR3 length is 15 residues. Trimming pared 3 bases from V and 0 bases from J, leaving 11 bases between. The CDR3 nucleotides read TGTGCCAGCAGCCAGGGCGTCTCCTTGAACACTGAAGCTTTCTTT. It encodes CASSQGVSLNTEAFF.

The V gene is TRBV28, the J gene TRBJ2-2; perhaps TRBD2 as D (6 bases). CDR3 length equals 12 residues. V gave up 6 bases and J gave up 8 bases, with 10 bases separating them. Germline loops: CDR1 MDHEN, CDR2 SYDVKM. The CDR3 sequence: CASSPGVGELFF. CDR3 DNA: TGTGCCAGCAGCCCGGGGGTAGGGGAGCTGTTTTTT.